The source of this TCR beta chain is a study of long-term antiretroviral therapy in people with HIV. It was version v3.0 of the immunoSEQ assay that was run at survey level. This table comes from immunoSEQ multiplex PCR, and its TCRdb copy is limited to in-frame clones, with some not included. This sample has about 43,000 clones, with less than 95% found just once. To note about this clone: The target antigen is unknown.

A minimum of one pre-ART and two post-ART PBMC samples existed for each donor. Study-wide findings and caveats: All time points showed a repertoire dominated by clones expanded before ART.

The CDR3 sequence is 15 residues long. After removal of 4 bases from V and 6 bases from J, the junction contained 11 bases not matched to a gene. The germline gives CDR1 SGHAT, CDR2 FQDESV (reference sequence). Here the sequenced sample was unsorted PBMCs, taken roughly 9.4 years after starting antiretroviral therapy. This TCR came from a man aged 30 to 39 with HIV. The chain employs TRBV11-1 and TRBJ1-2; 7 bases are a match to TRBD1. The CDR3 region is CASSSRDRLPDGYTF. The CDR3 coding sequence is TGTGCCAGCAGCTCCCGGGACAGACTACCGGATGGCTACACCTTC.